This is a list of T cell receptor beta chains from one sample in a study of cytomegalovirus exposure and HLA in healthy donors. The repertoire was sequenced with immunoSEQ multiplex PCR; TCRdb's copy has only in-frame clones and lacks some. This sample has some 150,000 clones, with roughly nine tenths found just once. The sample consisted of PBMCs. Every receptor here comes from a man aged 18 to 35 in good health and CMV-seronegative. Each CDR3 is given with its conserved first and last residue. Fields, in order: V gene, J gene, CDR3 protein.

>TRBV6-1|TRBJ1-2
CASTPSFTGNGYTF
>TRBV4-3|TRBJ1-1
CASRGGQANTEAFF
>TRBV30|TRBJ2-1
CAWSHGYNEQFF
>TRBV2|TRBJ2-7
CASSRDRDTYEQYF
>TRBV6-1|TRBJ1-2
CASTPQGQASLGYTF
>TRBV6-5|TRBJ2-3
CASSYSDPRTADTQYF
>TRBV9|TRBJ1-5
CASSARGDRGLQPQHF
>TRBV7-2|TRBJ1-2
CASSLVSYGYTF
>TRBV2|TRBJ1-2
CASSAGVTGYTF
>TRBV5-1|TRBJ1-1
CASSLAGSEAFF
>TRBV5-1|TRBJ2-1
CASSPPTSGGASHEQFF
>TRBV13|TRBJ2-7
CASSGRGGTSYEQYF
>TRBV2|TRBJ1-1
CASSGMDRGDTEAFF
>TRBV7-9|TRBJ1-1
CASTDRGGSTEAFF
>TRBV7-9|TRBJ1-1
CASSLTTGVGATEAFF
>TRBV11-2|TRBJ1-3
CASSLTGNSGNTIYF
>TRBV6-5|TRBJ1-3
CASFKGTGNTIYF
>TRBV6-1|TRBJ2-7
CASTHHGDYNYEQYF
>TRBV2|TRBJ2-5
CASSEVLVSRYETQYF
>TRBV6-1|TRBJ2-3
CASSLDRAETDTQYF
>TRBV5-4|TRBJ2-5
CASSRDSQETQYF
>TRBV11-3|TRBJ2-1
CASSPRQGTHNEQFF
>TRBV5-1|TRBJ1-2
CASSLGDGYGYTF